The T cell receptor (beta chain) described here comes from a study of control samples from healthy donors and cancer patients. Measured with immunoSEQ multiplex PCR; TCRdb has only the in-frame clones, and not every one. The sample records more than 120,000 clones, more than 85% being singletons. CDR3 length: 17 residues. Input material: blood. The source is a man aged 30 to 45 in good health. The chain employs TRBV12-2 and TRBJ2-1; TRBD2 is taken as the D call from the table, unchecked against the DNA. TRBV12-2 is reported as a pseudogene. In DNA, the CDR3 is TGTGCAAGTCGCTTACCAGGCGGGGGGATAACTAAAAATGAGCAGTTCTTC. Its protein product is CASRLPGGGITKNEQFF.